This paragraph covers one T cell receptor beta chain sequence. Its specificity is not known. The data derive from a study of shared clonotypes between healthy human individuals. Study-wide results and caveats: The researchers took only blood, and tissue repertoires probably look different.

The table came from immunoSEQ multiplex PCR; TCRdb's copy has only in-frame clones and leaves some out. The table includes some 2.3 million clones, over 85% detected once. CDR3 length: 16 amino acids. V was cut by 4 bases and J by 0 bases, with 14 bases left in between. Germline values: CDR1 SGHRS, CDR2 YFSETQ. The TCR originated in a man between 18 and 35 years old in good health. Some clones in this sample may be carry-over from other donors' samples. The chain employs TRBV5-1 and TRBJ2-1; unclear D gene. Sequencing used naive CD4+ T cells from PBMCs. Subset: CD45RA+ positively selected. CDR3 in DNA: TGCGCCAGCAGCCGAGGCACGGGTGTCTCCTACAATGAGCAGTTCTTC. It translates to CASSRGTGVSYNEQFF.